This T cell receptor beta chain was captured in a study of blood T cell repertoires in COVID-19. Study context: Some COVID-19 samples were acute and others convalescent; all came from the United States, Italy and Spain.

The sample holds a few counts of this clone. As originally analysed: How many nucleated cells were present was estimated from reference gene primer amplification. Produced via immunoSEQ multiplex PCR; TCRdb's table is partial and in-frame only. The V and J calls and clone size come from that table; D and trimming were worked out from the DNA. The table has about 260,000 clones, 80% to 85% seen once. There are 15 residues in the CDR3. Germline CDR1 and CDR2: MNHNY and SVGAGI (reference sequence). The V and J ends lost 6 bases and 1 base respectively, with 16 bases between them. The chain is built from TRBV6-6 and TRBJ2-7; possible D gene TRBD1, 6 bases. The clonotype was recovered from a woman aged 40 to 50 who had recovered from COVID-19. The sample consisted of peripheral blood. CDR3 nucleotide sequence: TGTGCCAGCAGACACATTTCCGGACAGTCCTACGAGCAGTACTTC. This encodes CASRHISGQSYEQYF.